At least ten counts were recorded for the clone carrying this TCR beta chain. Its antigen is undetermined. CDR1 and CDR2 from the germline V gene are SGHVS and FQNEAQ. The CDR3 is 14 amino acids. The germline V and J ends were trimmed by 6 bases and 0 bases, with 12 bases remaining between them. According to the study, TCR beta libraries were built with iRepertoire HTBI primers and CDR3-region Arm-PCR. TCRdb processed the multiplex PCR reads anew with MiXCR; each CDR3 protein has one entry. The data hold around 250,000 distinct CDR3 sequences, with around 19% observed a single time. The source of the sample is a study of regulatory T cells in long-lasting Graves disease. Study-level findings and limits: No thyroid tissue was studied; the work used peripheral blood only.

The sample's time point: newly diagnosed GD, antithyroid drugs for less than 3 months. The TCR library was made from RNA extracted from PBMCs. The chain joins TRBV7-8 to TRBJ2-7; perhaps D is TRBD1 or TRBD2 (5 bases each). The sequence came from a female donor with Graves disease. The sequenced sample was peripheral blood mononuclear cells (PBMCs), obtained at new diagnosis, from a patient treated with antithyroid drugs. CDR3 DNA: TGTGCCAGCAGGGGGGTTTATGGCTCCTACGAGCAGTACTTC. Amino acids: CASRGVYGSYEQYF. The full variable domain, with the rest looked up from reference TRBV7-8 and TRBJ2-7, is GAGVSQSPRYKVAKRGQDVALRCDPISGHVSLFWYQQALGQGPEFLTYFQNEAQLDKSGLPSDRFFAERPEGSVSTLKIQRTQQEDSAVYLCASRGVYGSYEQYFGPGTRLTVT.